The 12 T cell receptor beta chains given below trace back to one sample, sequenced in a study of a mutant IDH1 vaccine in newly diagnosed glioma. Time point meaning: week 35, safety follow-up. Vaccination comprised doses that each held 300 ug of mutant IDH1 20-mer peptide, plus topical imiquimod. TCRdb keeps only in-frame clones here, not all; method: immunoSEQ multiplex PCR. The profile shows tens of thousands of clones, around 81% of them singletons. No antigen has been assigned to these receptors. The sequencing used PBMCs, collected from a glioma patient whose treatment included an IDH1 peptide vaccine. The receptors originated from a woman aged 40 to 50 with glioma. Some clones in this sample may be carry-over from other donors' samples.

V usage is TRBV5-1 and J usage is TRBJ2-1; 8 bases are shared with TRBD2. Trimming removed 3 bases from V and 9 bases from J; junction bases left unmatched: 11. The CDR3 is 15 residues long. Germline values: CDR1 SGHRS, CDR2 YFSETQ. This chain's CDR3 is CASSSRGGVGGEQFF. The CDR3 DNA sequence: TGCGCCAGCAGCTCCCGGGGGGGGGTAGGAGGTGAGCAGTTCTTC.

The chain is built from TRBV5-1 and TRBJ2-1; 10 bases fit TRBD1. CDR3 length: 14 residues. The J segment lost 8 bases and the V segment lost 4 bases, leaving 6 bases of the junction unmatched. Germline V CDR1 and CDR2: SGHRS, YFSETQ. CDR3 sequence reads: CASSRDRGDDEQFF. The CDR3 bases are TGCGCCAGCAGCCGGGACAGGGGAGACGATGAGCAGTTCTTC.

The CDR3 loop is CSVGMGTAYGTPFRYTF. Written as DNA, the CDR3 is TGCAGCGTTGGCATGGGGACAGCATATGGCACCCCCTTTCGCTACACCTTC. This sequence joins TRBV29-1 and TRBJ1-2, with TRBD1 identical over 7 bases. V was clipped by 4 bases and J by 9 bases; unmatched bases: 23. The CDR3 is 17 residues long. Germline assignment: CDR1 SQVTM and CDR2 ANQGSEA.

This CDR3 reads CASSVDPAGTGGNNGYTF. The CDR3 DNA sequence: TGTGCCAGCAGCGTAGACCCCGCCGGGACAGGGGGGAACAATGGCTACACCTTC. V usage is TRBV9 and J usage is TRBJ1-2, with 11 bases lining up with TRBD1. Germline lookup yields CDR1 SGDLS and CDR2 YYNGEE. This CDR3 has 18 residues. Trimming removed 0 bases from V and 6 bases from J; junction bases left unmatched: 13.

This clone was recorded once. The V and J genes are TRBV25-1 and TRBJ1-4, with no clear D. CDR1 MGHDK and CDR2 SYGVNS come from the germline V gene. The CDR3 is 12 amino acids. V shed 10 bases and J shed 10 bases, with 16 bases lying between them. CDR3 bases: TGTGCCACCTCCGGTATAGAAGGAAAACTGTTTTTT. It translates to CATSGIEGKLFF.

This clone was seen more than once but under ten times. The rearrangement joins TRBV5-1 to TRBJ2-5, with TRBD1 identical over 12 bases. This CDR3 is 14 amino acids long. J was trimmed by 7 bases and V by 7 bases; bases with no gene match: 8. The germline V gene encodes CDR1 SGHRS and CDR2 YFSETQ. The CDR3 region is CASGPGQGAGTQYF. The CDR3 nucleotides read TGCGCCAGCGGCCCGGGACAGGGGGCAGGGACCCAGTACTTC.

This clone was detected once. DNA for the CDR3: TGCAGCGTCAGAGGACTAGCGGGGGGGCCGACAGATACGCAGTATTTT. Translation gives CSVRGLAGGPTDTQYF. The chain carries TRBV29-1 and TRBJ2-3; 15 positions agree with TRBD2. V shed 6 bases and J 3 bases; nucleotides not matched to a gene: 7. The length of the CDR3 is 16 residues. Germline lookup yields CDR1 SQVTM and CDR2 ANQGSEA.

V usage is TRBV10-3 and J usage is TRBJ1-1; D uncertain. The CDR3 has 13 amino acids. Per the germline V gene, CDR1 is ENHRY and CDR2 is SYGVKD. V gave up 8 bases and J gave up 2 bases, with 12 bases separating them. The DNA of the CDR3 is TGTGCCATCGCGGCGAATGATAACACTGAAGCTTTCTTT. Its translation is CAIAANDNTEAFF.

The J gene is TRBJ1-5, the V gene TRBV4-3; a weak D match, TRBD1 (5 bases). The V end lost 0 bases, the J end lost 4 bases, and 16 bases lay between the germline ends. Germline V gene data show CDR1 as LGHNA and CDR2 as YSLEER. The CDR3 is made up of 17 amino acids. The CDR3 DNA is TGCGCCAGCAGCCAAGATTTTGTAGGGGTGGCAAATCAGCCCCAGCATTTT. Amino acids: CASSQDFVGVANQPQHF.

The chain's CDR3 is CASSLALRGSNYGYTF. CDR3 DNA: TGTGCCAGCAGCTTAGCCCTTAGGGGGTCTAACTATGGCTACACCTTC. The chain combines TRBV11-2 with TRBJ1-2, with TRBD1 as a possible D gene (6 bases). Germline CDR1 is SGHAT and CDR2 is FQNNGV. V lost 1 base to trimming and J lost 0 bases, with 12 bases between them. This CDR3 comprises 16 residues.

The J gene is TRBJ2-2, the V gene TRBV4-1; D gene ambiguous. Germline V gene data show CDR1 as MGHRA and CDR2 as YSYEKL. This CDR3 is 14 amino acids long. The ends were cut back, 4 bases at V and 1 base at J, with 7 bases in the middle. The CDR3 coding sequence is TGCGCCAGCAGCCCCTGGATGAACACCGGGGAGCTGTTTTTT. It codes for CASSPWMNTGELFF.

The rearrangement links TRBV14 to TRBJ2-2; D unresolved. CDR3 size: 15 residues. CDR1 and CDR2 (germline): SGHDN, FVKESK. V was shortened by 4 bases and J by 1 base, with 10 bases between the two germline ends. The CDR3 bases are TGTGCCAGCAGCCCCCTCGGGTGGAACACCGGGGAGCTGTTTTTT. Amino acid sequence: CASSPLGWNTGELFF.